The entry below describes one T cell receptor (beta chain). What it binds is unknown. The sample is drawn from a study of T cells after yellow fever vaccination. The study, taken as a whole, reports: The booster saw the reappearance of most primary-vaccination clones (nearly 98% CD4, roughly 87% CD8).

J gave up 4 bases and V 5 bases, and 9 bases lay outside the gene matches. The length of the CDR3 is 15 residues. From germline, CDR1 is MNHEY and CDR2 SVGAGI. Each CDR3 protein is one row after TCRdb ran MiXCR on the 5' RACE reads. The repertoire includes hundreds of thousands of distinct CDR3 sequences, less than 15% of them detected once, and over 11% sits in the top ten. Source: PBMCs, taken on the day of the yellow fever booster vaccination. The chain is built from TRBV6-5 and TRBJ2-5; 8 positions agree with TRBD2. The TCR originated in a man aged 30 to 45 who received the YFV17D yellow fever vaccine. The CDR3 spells CASSTLAGRGETQYF. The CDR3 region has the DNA TGTGCCAGCAGTACTTTAGCGGGACGAGGAGAGACCCAGTACTTC.